What follows are 8 T cell receptor beta chains derived from one specimen sequenced in a study of cytomegalovirus exposure and HLA in healthy donors. The PCR employed 60 Vbeta primers together with 13 Jbeta primers. The table came from immunoSEQ multiplex PCR; TCRdb's copy has only in-frame clones and leaves some out. The table has roughly 130,000 clones, around 73% seen once. Input material: PBMCs. The receptor set was obtained from a woman aged 40 to 50 in good health and CMV-seronegative.

Here the CDR3 DNA reads TGCGCCAGCAGCTTGGGAGGGAGCCGCAATCAGCCCCAGCATTTT. This translates into CASSLGGSRNQPQHF. The rearrangement links TRBV5-1 to TRBJ1-5; D not certain. The CDR3 length is 15 residues. V gave up 0 bases and J gave up 2 bases, with 9 bases separating them. Germline values: CDR1 SGHRS, CDR2 YFSETQ.

This chain uses TRBV7-9 with TRBJ2-2; tentatively, D is TRBD1 (5 bases). Trimming cost V 3 bases and J 5 bases, with 19 bases left between them. The germline V gene has CDR1 SEHNR and CDR2 FQNEAQ (reference sequence). This CDR3 spans 17 amino acids. CDR3 amino acids: CASSFPQGRDITGELFF. The CDR3 nucleotides read TGTGCCAGCAGCTTTCCCCAGGGCAGGGATATTACCGGGGAGCTGTTTTTT.

The CDR3 nucleotides are TGCGCCAGCAGCCAAGAGGTGATGGGGGACATAGCCTATGGCTACACCTTC. It codes for CASSQEVMGDIAYGYTF. The chain couples TRBV4-1 to TRBJ1-2; D is possibly TRBD1 (6 bases). Per the germline V gene, CDR1 is MGHRA and CDR2 is YSYEKL. V lost 0 bases and J lost 4, with 18 bases in between. The CDR3 consists of 17 residues.

The chain couples TRBV28 to TRBJ1-6; a weak D match, TRBD1 (6 bases). This CDR3 has 17 amino acids. CDR1 MDHEN and CDR2 SYDVKM come from the germline V gene. V was clipped by 5 bases and J by 3 bases, with 17 bases between them. As DNA, the CDR3 is TGTGCCAGCAGTCCAAGTCCAGGGGTTGGCTATAATTCACCCCTCCACTTT. Translated, it gives CASSPSPGVGYNSPLHF. The full variable domain, its missing parts supplied by reference TRBV28 and TRBJ1-6, is DVKVTQSSRYLVKRTGEKVFLECVQDMDHENMFWYRQDPGLGLRLIYFSYDVKMKEKGDIPEGYSVSREKKERFSLILESASTNQTSMYLCASSPSPGVGYNSPLHFGNGTRLTVT.

The chain joins TRBV14 to TRBJ2-2; D unresolved. The CDR3 spans 13 residues. Germline V gene lookup returns CDR1 SGHDN and CDR2 FVKESK. The V end was cut by 0 bases, the J end by 7 bases, with 6 bases between. CDR3 coding DNA: TGTGCCAGCAGCCAAGATGTCGGCGGGGAGCTGTTTTTT. It encodes CASSQDVGGELFF.

V usage is TRBV11-1 and J usage is TRBJ2-2; D may be TRBD2 (7 bases). Germline-derived CDR1 and CDR2 are SGHAT and FQDESV (reference sequence). This CDR3 region has 15 residues. V shed 5 bases and J shed 2 bases, with 12 bases lying between them. CDR3 amino acids: CASSPGGGNTGELFF. Written as DNA, the CDR3 is TGTGCCAGCAGCCCGGGGGGCGGAAACACCGGGGAGCTGTTTTTT.

This chain uses TRBV2 with TRBJ2-5; possible D gene TRBD2, 5 bases. With 5 bases removed from V and 5 bases from J, the gap between germline ends came to 15 bases. Germline CDR1 and CDR2: SNHLY and FYNNEI. The CDR3 has 14 residues. This CDR3 is CASSLDSAGETQYF. As DNA, the CDR3 is TGTGCCAGCAGTCTGGACTCGGCGGGTGAGACCCAGTACTTC.

This clone has just one count. This chain links TRBV5-5 with TRBJ1-1; 7 nucleotides match TRBD1. The CDR3 consists of 14 residues. Germline CDR1 reads SGHKS; CDR2 reads YYEKEE (reference sequence). The V and J ends lost 5 bases and 1 base, in that order; junction bases with no gene match: 5. CDR3 residues: CASRLGTANTEAFF. CDR3 nucleotides: TGTGCCAGCAGGCTGGGGACAGCGAACACTGAAGCTTTCTTT.